The present T cell receptor (beta chain) was sequenced within a study of shared clonotypes between healthy human individuals. The study drew all its donors from Caucasian adults living in Nashville, Tennessee. CD45RO+ cells and CCR7-negative CD45RA+ TemRA cells were combined as CD8 memory. Germline-derived CDR1 and CDR2 are SNHLY and FYNNEI. Trimming took 1 base from V and 2 from J, leaving 13 bases between them. This CDR3 is 16 amino acids long. An assay was performed, and its level was deep. In the study's own analysis: Owing to the provision of junction-only sequences devoid of quality scores by immunoSEQ, filtering differed. TCRdb's table, derived via immunoSEQ multiplex PCR, lists solely in-frame clones and lacks some. V and J calls and clone size are copied from that table; D and trimming were computed from the DNA. The sample includes about 690,000 clones, roughly 87% of them seen just once.

The source of this sequence is a man between 18 and 35 years old in good health. Some clones in this sample may be carry-over from other donors' samples. The chain uses TRBV2 and TRBJ2-3; D is uncertain. Sequencing was carried out using memory CD8+ T cells from PBMCs. As for subset: CD45RO+ cells pooled with CCR7-negative TemRA cells. Here the CDR3 reads CASSEGQEPLTDTQYF. The CDR3 coding sequence is TGTGCCAGCAGTGAAGGGCAGGAGCCCCTCACAGATACGCAGTATTTT.